This T cell receptor beta chain was sequenced during a study of sequential checkpoint blockade in melanoma. Turning to the study itself: After both sequences, patients received maintenance nivolumab. DNA from over 80 pretreatment tumor samples underwent TCRβ immunosequencing.

Treatment here: randomized to nivolumab then ipilimumab (arm A) or the reverse (arm B). Patients had received no earlier DNA-damaging chemotherapy. The method was immunoSEQ multiplex PCR; TCRdb's version includes in-frame clones alone and lacks a portion of them. The table lists 1,400 or so clones, approximately 23% of them singletons. The origin of this receptor is a human donor with melanoma. The sample consisted of tumor tissue (inferred from file names), taken from a patient given nivolumab and ipilimumab in sequence.

For the CDR3, the DNA is TGTGCCAGTAGTCCCGGACAGGGGGGTATCGTCCCTTCCTACGAGCAGTACTTC. Translating it yields CASSPGQGGIVPSYEQYF. This sequence joins TRBV19 and TRBJ2-7; 10 bases agree with TRBD1. Germline trimming cut 5 bases from V and 1 base from J; bases unmatched to any gene: 14. CDR1 is LNHDA, CDR2 SQIVND, per germline (reference sequence). This CDR3 is 18 amino acids long.